This T cell receptor (beta chain) was identified in a study of response to subunit inactivated influenza vaccine. Study results and caveats: A suggestion made by the authors is that each seasonal influenza vaccination recruits few new T cells.

The CDR3 runs to 15 residues. The V and J ends lost 3 bases and 3 bases respectively, with 11 bases between them. Germline CDR1 reads LNHNV; CDR2 reads YYDKDF (reference sequence). TCRdb recomputed calls from the RT-PCR reads with MiXCR, one row per CDR3 protein. The table records 650,000 to 800,000 distinct CDR3 sequences, more than 11% of them present only once. This clonotype turned up a few times. Its antigen remains unidentified. The rearrangement links TRBV15 to TRBJ2-2; D gene ambiguous. Sample: PBMCs from blood, taken around two weeks before vaccination. The TCR comes from a man aged 50 to 60 who received an inactivated influenza vaccine. In DNA, the CDR3 is TGTGCCACCAGCAGCAAAGGGAAGCACACCGGGGAGCTGTTTTTT. Encoded protein: CATSSKGKHTGELFF.